This T cell receptor (beta chain) was documented in a study of early T cells in non-severe SARS-CoV-2 infection (dated by TCRdb to about 2021). Regarding the study in general: TCR sequencing used bulk RNA from unsorted whole blood, so alpha and beta chains could not be paired. Overall study results and their limits: VDJdb matching was skewed toward anti-spike CD8 responses, so virus-specific expansions were likely underestimated and private and CD4 specificities were missed.

The method was 5' RACE. The sequencer listed for this sample is NextSeq 500. In the TCR library protocol, unique molecular identifiers were attached to individual cDNA molecules to correct for PCR bias and sequencing error. TCR alpha and beta chains were both sequenced, and the abundances of alpha and beta sequences in each sample were closely correlated with each other. Per the original workflow: Decombinator V4 was used to perform V gene, J gene and CDR3 annotation of TCR sequences. TCRs were defined as expanded if a significant change between any two time points was detected under a Poisson model with p below 0.0001. TCR abundances were normalised to the total number of TCRs sequenced in each sample and reported as counts per million. MAIT TCRs were defined by TRAV1-2 paired with TRAJ12, TRAJ20 or TRAJ33, and iNKT TCRs by TRAV10 paired with TRAJ18. VDJdb, accessed 1 November 2021, was searched for CMV, EBV and SARS-CoV-2 annotated TCRs, excluding TCRs annotated for multiple antigens. TCRdb ran its own pipeline on the public reads, namely fastp trimming at Q25 and MiXCR clone calling, and kept in-frame beta chains. Rows with one shared CDR3 protein collapse into an entry with the most common genes and DNA. The V and J calls here are based on TCRdb, not the publication. This sample has about 77,000 distinct CDR3 sequences in its table, and 15% to 20% of those were observed once. The biggest ten clones account for less than 3.5% of the sample.

Including cysteine and phenylalanine, the CDR3 has 13 amino acids. Just CDR3 DNA is preserved here, 39 bases in frame from base 1. CDR1 and CDR2, looked up from the germline V gene, are SQVTM and ANQGSEA. On this clonotype: Its antigen target is currently unknown. The junction and the germline gene differ at one end; a read error may be behind it.

A case-control design nested within a healthcare worker cohort in London, UK, was used, with weekly nasopharyngeal swab PCR tests and blood sampling performed. Healthcare workers were recruited between 23 and 31 March 2020, during the week of the UK lockdown, and were followed weekly for up to about 15 weeks. Sequencing was done on a sample of whole blood. The chain links TRBV29-1 with TRBJ2-7; the D gene may be TRBD1 or TRBD2, since each aligns over 5 bases. The receptor comes from an adult who was a healthcare worker with PCR-confirmed SARS-CoV-2 infection or an uninfected control (not recorded which). The base sequence is TGCAGCGCTGAAAGGGACCTCTCCTACGAGCAGTACTTC. Its protein is CSAERDLSYEQYF.